Each of the 8 T cell receptor beta chains below was sequenced from the same sample in a study of shared clonotypes between healthy human individuals. Repertoires were generated with immunoSEQ multiplex PCR, while TCRdb's copy carries only in-frame clones and drops some. The sample shows millions of clones, roughly 93% of them seen only once. Sequencing was performed on naive CD4+ T cells from PBMCs. Subset meaning: CD45RA+ positively selected. The receptors here all came from a man aged 18 to 30 in good health. Some clones in this sample may be carry-over from other donors' samples.

Concerning this clone itself: The same CDR3 also results from other DNA sequences found in this sample. The chain carries TRBV4-2 and TRBJ2-1, with 10 bases fitting TRBD2. CDR1 LGHNA and CDR2 YNFKEQ come from the germline V gene. The junction had 2 bases not matched to a gene; V was cut back by 1 base and J by 2 bases. The CDR3 is 16 amino acids. CDR3 in amino acids: CASSQASGSPYNEQFF. CDR3 coding DNA: TGTGCCAGCAGCCAAGCTAGCGGGAGCCCCTACAATGAGCAGTTCTTC.

Points on this clone: This sample includes further DNA sequences coding for the same CDR3. The DNA for the CDR3 is TGTGCCAGCAGCCTCGGGACTAGCGGGAGTGGGAATGAGCAGTTCTTC. Protein product: CASSLGTSGSGNEQFF. The chain combines TRBV7-3 with TRBJ2-1, with 14 positions matching TRBD2. V lost 5 bases, J lost 7 bases, and 7 bases stayed unmatched. This CDR3 region has 16 residues. Looked up from germline, CDR1 is SGHTA and CDR2 is FQGTGA.

In regard to this clone: Additional DNA sequences in this sample encode the identical CDR3. The chain is built from TRBV30 and TRBJ1-3; unclear D gene. In germline, CDR1 is GTSNPN, CDR2 SVGIG (reference sequence). The CDR3 spans 13 residues. Deletions cut 0 bases from V and 4 bases from J, with 7 bases between. The CDR3 DNA reads TGTGCCTGGAGTGTAAGCTCCGGAAACACCATATATTTT. It is translated as CAWSVSSGNTIYF.

CDR3 amino acids: CASSPAAGAYNEQFF. The DNA for the CDR3 is TGTGCCAGCAGCCCCGCGGCGGGCGCCTACAATGAGCAGTTCTTC. The chain is built from TRBV9 and TRBJ2-1; a weak D match, TRBD2 (5 bases). Germline CDR1 and CDR2: SGDLS and YYNGEE. The germline V and J ends were trimmed by 4 bases and 2 bases, with 13 bases remaining between them. The CDR3 extends over 15 amino acids.

This clone was seen once. The chain recombines TRBV5-1 with TRBJ1-1; D unresolved. V dropped 0 bases and J dropped 1 base, with 10 bases sitting between them. The CDR3 has 15 amino acids. CDR1 is SGHRS and CDR2 is YFSETQ in the germline V gene. Here the CDR3 DNA reads TGCGCCAGCAGCTTGGGGGAGGGAAAGAACACTGAAGCTTTCTTT. This gives the protein CASSLGEGKNTEAFF.

The V call is TRBV7-9, the J call TRBJ1-3; D not certain. Trimming took 3 bases from V and 0 from J, leaving 6 bases between them. Germline CDR1 reads SEHNR; CDR2 reads FQNEAQ (reference sequence). This CDR3 is built from 14 residues. CDR3 sequence (DNA): TGTGCCAGCAGCTTCATGAACTCTGGAAACACCATATATTTT. It specifies CASSFMNSGNTIYF.

The rearrangement uses TRBV6-5 and TRBJ1-2; TRBD1 is a possible D gene (6 bases). The CDR3 spans 14 residues. Trimming stripped 2 bases from V and 4 bases from J, with 11 bases between. Germline-derived CDR1 and CDR2 are MNHEY and SVGAGI. The CDR3, as DNA: TGTGCCAGCAGTTACACGGGGACACCCTATGGCTACACCTTC. Its translation is CASSYTGTPYGYTF.

The rearrangement joins TRBV19 to TRBJ2-3; 8 bases match TRBD2. The CDR3 spans 14 residues. The junction had 7 bases not matched to a gene; V was cut back by 4 bases and J by 7 bases. Germline V gene data show CDR1 as LNHDA and CDR2 as SQIVND (reference sequence). CDR3 residues: CASSTSGSRHTQYF. In DNA form, the CDR3 reads TGTGCCAGTAGTACCAGCGGGAGCCGGCATACGCAGTATTTT.